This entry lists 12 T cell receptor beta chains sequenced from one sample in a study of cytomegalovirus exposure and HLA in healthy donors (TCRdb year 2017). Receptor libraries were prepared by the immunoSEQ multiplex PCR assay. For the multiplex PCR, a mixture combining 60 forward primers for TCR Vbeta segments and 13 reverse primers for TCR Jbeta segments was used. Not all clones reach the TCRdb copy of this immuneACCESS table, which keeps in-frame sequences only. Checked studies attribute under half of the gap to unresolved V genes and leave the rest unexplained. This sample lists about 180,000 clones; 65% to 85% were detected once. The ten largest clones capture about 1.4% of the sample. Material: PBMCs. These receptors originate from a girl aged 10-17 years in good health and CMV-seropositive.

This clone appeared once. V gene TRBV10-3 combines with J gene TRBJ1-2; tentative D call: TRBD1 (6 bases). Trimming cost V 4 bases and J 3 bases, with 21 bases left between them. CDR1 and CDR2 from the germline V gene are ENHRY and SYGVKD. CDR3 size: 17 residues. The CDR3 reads CAISAGVLSLSHYGYTF. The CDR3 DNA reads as TGTGCCATCAGTGCAGGGGTTCTTTCGCTTTCGCACTATGGCTACACCTTC.

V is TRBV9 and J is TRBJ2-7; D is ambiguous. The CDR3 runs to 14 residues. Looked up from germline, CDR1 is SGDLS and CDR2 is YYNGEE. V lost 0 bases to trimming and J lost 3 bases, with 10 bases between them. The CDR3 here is CASSVDVNGYEQYF. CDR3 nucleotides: TGTGCCAGCAGCGTAGATGTAAACGGCTACGAGCAGTACTTC.

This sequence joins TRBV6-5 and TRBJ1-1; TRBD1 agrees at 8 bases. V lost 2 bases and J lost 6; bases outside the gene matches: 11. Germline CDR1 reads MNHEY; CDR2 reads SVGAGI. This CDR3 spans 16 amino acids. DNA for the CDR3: TGTGCCAGCAGTTACCGTACAGGGGGGGTAGGAGCTGAAGCTTTCTTT. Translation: CASSYRTGGVGAEAFF.

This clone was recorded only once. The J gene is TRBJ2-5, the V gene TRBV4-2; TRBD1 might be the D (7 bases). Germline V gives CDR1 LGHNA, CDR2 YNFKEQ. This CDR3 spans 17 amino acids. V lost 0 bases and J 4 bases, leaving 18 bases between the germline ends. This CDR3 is CASSQDLAGGPGETQYF. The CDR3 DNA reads TGTGCCAGCAGCCAAGATCTGGCAGGGGGGCCGGGAGAGACCCAGTACTTC.

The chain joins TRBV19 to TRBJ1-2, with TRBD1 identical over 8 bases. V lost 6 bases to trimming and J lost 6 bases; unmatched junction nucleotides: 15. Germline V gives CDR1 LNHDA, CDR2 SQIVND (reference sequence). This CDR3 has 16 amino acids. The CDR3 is CASSSRSQGAFDGYTF. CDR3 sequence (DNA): TGTGCCAGTAGCTCCCGCTCTCAGGGGGCTTTCGATGGCTACACCTTC.

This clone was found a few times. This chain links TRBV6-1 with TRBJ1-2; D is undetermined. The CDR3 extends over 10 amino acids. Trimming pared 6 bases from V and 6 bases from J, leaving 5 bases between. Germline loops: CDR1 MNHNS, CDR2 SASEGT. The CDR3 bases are TGTGCCAGCAGAAACAATGGCTACACCTTC. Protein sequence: CASRNNGYTF.

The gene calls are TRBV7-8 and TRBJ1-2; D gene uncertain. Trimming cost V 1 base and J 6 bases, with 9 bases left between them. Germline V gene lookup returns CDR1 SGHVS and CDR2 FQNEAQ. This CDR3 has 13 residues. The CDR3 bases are TGTGCCAGCAGCTTAGACGGGAGTAATGGCTACACCTTC. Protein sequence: CASSLDGSNGYTF.

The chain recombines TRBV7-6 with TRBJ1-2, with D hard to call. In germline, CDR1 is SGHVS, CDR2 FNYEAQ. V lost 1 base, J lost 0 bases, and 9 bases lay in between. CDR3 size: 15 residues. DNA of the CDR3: TGTGCCAGCAGCTTAGATGAGGCGGCTAACTATGGCTACACCTTC. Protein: CASSLDEAANYGYTF.

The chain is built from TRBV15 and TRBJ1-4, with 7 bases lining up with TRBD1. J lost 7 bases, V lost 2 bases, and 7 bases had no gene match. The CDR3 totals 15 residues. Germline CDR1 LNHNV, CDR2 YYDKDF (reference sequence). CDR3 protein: CATSRSGGTGEKLFF. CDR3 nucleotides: TGTGCCACCAGCAGATCAGGGGGGACGGGTGAAAAACTGTTTTTT.

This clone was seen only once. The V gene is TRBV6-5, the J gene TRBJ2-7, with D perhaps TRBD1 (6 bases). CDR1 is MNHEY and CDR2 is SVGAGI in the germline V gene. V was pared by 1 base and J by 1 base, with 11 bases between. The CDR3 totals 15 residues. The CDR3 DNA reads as TGTGCCAGCAGTTACTTGGGCAGGGGATCCTACGAGCAGTACTTC. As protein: CASSYLGRGSYEQYF.

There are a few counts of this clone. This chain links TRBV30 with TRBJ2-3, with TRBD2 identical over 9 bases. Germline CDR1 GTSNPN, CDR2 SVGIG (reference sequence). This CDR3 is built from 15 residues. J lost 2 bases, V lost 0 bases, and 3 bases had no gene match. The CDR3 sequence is CAWSVWTSATDTQYF. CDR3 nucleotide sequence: TGTGCCTGGAGTGTTTGGACTAGCGCCACAGATACGCAGTATTTT.

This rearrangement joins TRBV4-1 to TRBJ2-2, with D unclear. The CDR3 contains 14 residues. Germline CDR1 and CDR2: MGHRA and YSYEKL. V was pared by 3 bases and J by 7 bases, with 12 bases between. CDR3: CASSQQAGDGELFF. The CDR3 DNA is TGCGCCAGCAGCCAGCAAGCAGGCGACGGGGAGCTGTTTTTT.